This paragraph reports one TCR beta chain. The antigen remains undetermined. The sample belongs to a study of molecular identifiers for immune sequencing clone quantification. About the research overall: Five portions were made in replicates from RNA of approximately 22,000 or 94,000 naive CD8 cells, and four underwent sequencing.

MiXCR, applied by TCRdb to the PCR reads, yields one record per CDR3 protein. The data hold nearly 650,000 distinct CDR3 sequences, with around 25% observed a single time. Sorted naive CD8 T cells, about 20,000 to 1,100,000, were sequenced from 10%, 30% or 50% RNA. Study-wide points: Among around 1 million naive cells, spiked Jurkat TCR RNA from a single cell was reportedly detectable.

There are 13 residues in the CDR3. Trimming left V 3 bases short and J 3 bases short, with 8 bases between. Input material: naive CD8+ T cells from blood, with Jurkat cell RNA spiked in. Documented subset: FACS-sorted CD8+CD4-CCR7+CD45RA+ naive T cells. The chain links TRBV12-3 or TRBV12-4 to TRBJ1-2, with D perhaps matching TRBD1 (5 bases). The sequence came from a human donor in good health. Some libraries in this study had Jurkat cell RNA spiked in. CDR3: CASSFGTHYGYTF. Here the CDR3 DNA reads TGTGCCAGCAGTTTTGGGACGCACTATGGCTACACCTTC.